Below, 25 T cell receptor beta chains from the same sample are listed, as sequenced in a study of response to subunit inactivated influenza vaccine. TCRdb re-analysed the RT-PCR reads in MiXCR, keeping a single row per CDR3 protein. The data show more than 450,000 distinct CDR3 sequences, with about 11% seen just once and more than 9.5% held by the top ten. The sample also formed part of further work on T cells expressing NK-cell markers. Per that study: In generating TCR beta cDNA, 5'RACE template switching with UMIs was used.

Sample: PBMCs from blood, taken on the day of vaccination. The receptors derive from a man aged 45-65 years who received an inactivated influenza vaccine.

This chain links TRBV11-1 with TRBJ2-7; D call uncertain. The CDR3 runs to 13 residues. Germline CDR1 is SGHAT and CDR2 is FQDESV (reference sequence). The V and J ends lost 2 bases and 9 bases respectively, with 14 bases between them. The CDR3: CASSLQTYDGQYF. In DNA, the CDR3 is TGTGCCAGCAGCTTACAGACATACGATGGGCAGTACTTC.

The chain recombines TRBV9 with TRBJ2-1, with unresolved D. CDR3 size: 12 residues. V was cut by 5 bases and J by 10 bases, with 13 bases left in between. Germline values: CDR1 SGDLS, CDR2 YYNGEE. The CDR3 is CASSATEAEQFF. CDR3 DNA sequence: TGTGCCAGCAGTGCCACTGAGGCCGAGCAGTTCTTC.

This clonotype was detected ten times or more. The chain links TRBV14 to TRBJ2-1; D uncertain. From germline, CDR1 is SGHDN and CDR2 FVKESK. V dropped 0 bases and J dropped 5 bases, with 5 bases sitting between them. The CDR3 is 13 amino acids. The CDR3, as DNA: TGTGCCAGCAGCCAAGATGACCACAATGAGCAGTTCTTC. This gives the protein CASSQDDHNEQFF.

In its sample, this clonotype was seen a few times. The chain combines TRBV25-1 with TRBJ2-1; 10 positions match TRBD2. Germline trimming cut 7 bases from V and 5 bases from J; bases unmatched to any gene: 8. CDR1 is MGHDK and CDR2 is SYGVNS in the germline V gene. This CDR3 is 15 amino acids long. As DNA, the CDR3 is TGTGCCAGCATTAGCGGGGGGTCCTGGCACAATGAGCAGTTCTTC. It codes for CASISGGSWHNEQFF.

There are a few counts of this clonotype. A much larger clone is a single base away; this may be a read error. The genes are TRBV7-9 and TRBJ2-2; no clear D. This CDR3 has 12 amino acids. From germline, CDR1 is SEHNR and CDR2 FQNEAQ (reference sequence). The CDR3 reads CARSFRSGELFF. CDR3 in DNA: TGTGCCCGCAGCTTCCGATCCGGGGAGCTGTTTTTT.

This chain uses TRBV29-1 with TRBJ1-5; D might be TRBD1 (6 bases). Between the trimmed V and J ends, which lost 3 bases and 3 bases, there was a span of 9 bases. This CDR3 region has 13 residues. Germline values: CDR1 SQVTM, CDR2 ANQGSEA. The CDR3 is CSVEQGPNQPQHF. The CDR3 DNA reads TGCAGCGTTGAGCAGGGGCCCAATCAGCCCCAGCATTTT.

The rearrangement uses TRBV10-3 and TRBJ1-6, with TRBD1 matching over 10 bases. V lost 5 bases to trimming and J lost 9 bases; unmatched junction nucleotides: 7. This CDR3 is 15 amino acids long. Germline CDR1 and CDR2: ENHRY and SYGVKD. The CDR3 sequence is CAISPGQGVGSPLHF. The CDR3 DNA sequence: TGTGCCATCAGTCCTGGACAGGGGGTAGGTTCACCCCTCCACTTT.

The V call is TRBV25-1, the J call TRBJ1-6; 7 nucleotides match TRBD1. The CDR3 has 16 residues. J was trimmed by 5 bases and V by 4 bases; bases with no gene match: 8. Germline V gene sequence: CDR1 MGHDK, CDR2 SYGVNS. Written as DNA, the CDR3 is TGTGCCAGCAGTGCCGCCGGGACAGCCCATAATTCACCCCTCCACTTT. Translating it yields CASSAAGTAHNSPLHF.

The chain uses TRBV9 and TRBJ2-7, with D possibly being TRBD1 (6 bases). Trimming cost V 3 bases and J 1 base, with 11 bases left between them. The CDR3 loop spans 14 amino acids. The germline CDR1 and CDR2 sequences are SGDLS and YYNGEE. The CDR3 nucleotides are TGTGCCAGCAGCGCGGAACAGGGTTCCTACGAGCAGTACTTC. Its translation is CASSAEQGSYEQYF. Looking up the rest from reference TRBV9 and TRBJ2-7 gives the full variable domain: DSGVTQTPKHLITATGQRVTLRCSPRSGDLSVYWYQQSLDQGLQFLIQYYNGEERAKGNILERFSAQQFPDLHSELNLSSLELGDSALYFCASSAEQGSYEQYFGPGTRLTVT.

V gene TRBV7-3 combines with J gene TRBJ2-5; D gene uncertain. V was pared by 6 bases and J by 5 bases, with 10 bases between. CDR3 size: 12 residues. Germline V CDR1 and CDR2: SGHTA, FQGTGA. CDR3: CASRPTRETQYF. The CDR3 DNA reads TGTGCCAGCAGACCGACGCGGGAGACCCAGTACTTC. Filled out from reference TRBV7-3 and TRBJ2-5, the complete variable domain reads GAGVSQTPSNKVTEKGKYVELRCDPISGHTALYWYRQSLGQGPEFLIYFQGTGAADDSGLPNDRFFAVRPEGSVSTLKIQRTERGDSAVYLCASRPTRETQYFGPGTRLLVL.

The J gene is TRBJ2-5, the V gene TRBV4-3; TRBD1 might be the D (6 bases). Germline V gives CDR1 LGHNA, CDR2 YSLEER. The CDR3 length is 15 residues. The V and J ends lost 1 base and 4 bases respectively, with 13 bases between them. CDR3 protein: CASSQVLSRGETQYF. The CDR3, as DNA: TGCGCCAGCAGCCAAGTTCTGAGCAGGGGAGAGACCCAGTACTTC.

This clonotype has a handful of counts. The V gene is TRBV11-2, the J gene TRBJ2-1; 11 bases agree with TRBD2. Germline values: CDR1 SGHAT, CDR2 FQNNGV. Unmatched junction bases numbered 21, after V lost 4 bases and J lost 7 bases. This CDR3 has 20 residues. CDR3 region: CASSSYQALLAGDPWNEQFF. The CDR3 DNA follows: TGTGCCAGCAGCTCATACCAGGCTTTACTAGCGGGGGACCCCTGGAATGAGCAGTTCTTC. Full variable domain (outside the CDR3, taken from reference TRBV11-2 and TRBJ2-1): EAGVAQSPRYKIIEKRQSVAFWCNPISGHATLYWYQQILGQGPKLLIQFQNNGVVDDSQLPKDRFSAERLKGVDSTLKIQPAKLEDSAVYLCASSSYQALLAGDPWNEQFFGPGTRLTVL.

This clonotype has at least ten counts. This chain joins TRBV2 and TRBJ1-2, with D possibly being TRBD1 (5 bases). Looked up from germline, CDR1 is SNHLY and CDR2 is FYNNEI. The CDR3 loop spans 13 amino acids. V lost 1 base and J 8 bases, leaving 11 bases between the germline ends. The DNA of the CDR3 is TGTGCCAGCAGTGAAGTACCAAAGGGGGGCTACACCTTC. Protein product: CASSEVPKGGYTF.

Ten or more counts support this clonotype. This sequence joins TRBV20-1 and TRBJ2-7, with D tentatively TRBD1 or TRBD2 (5 bases each). The CDR3 runs 14 residues. Germline V gene lookup returns CDR1 DFQATT and CDR2 SNEGSKA (reference sequence). Deletions cut 5 bases from V and 6 bases from J, with 20 bases between. Here the CDR3 reads CSAPRGTQLTEQYF. The CDR3 coding sequence is TGCAGTGCTCCCCGTGGGACCCAACTTACCGAGCAGTACTTC.

The chain uses TRBV3-1 and TRBJ2-1, with a tentative D call TRBD2 (5 bases). V gave up 1 base and J gave up 2 bases, with 12 bases separating them. This CDR3 region has 16 residues. Germline-derived CDR1 and CDR2 are LGHDT and YNNKEL (reference sequence). The CDR3 sequence: CASSQVRARAYNEQFF. CDR3 DNA sequence: TGTGCCAGCAGCCAAGTGCGGGCCCGCGCCTACAATGAGCAGTTCTTC.

This clonotype was seen a few times. The V call is TRBV15, the J call TRBJ1-5; the D gene is possibly TRBD1 (5 bases). The V end lost 4 bases, the J end lost 8 bases, and 18 bases lay between the germline ends. This CDR3 has 15 residues. Germline CDR1 and CDR2: LNHNV and YYDKDF (reference sequence). The CDR3 is CATSTTVGLGEPQHF. The CDR3 bases are TGTGCCACCAGCACGACAGTAGGTTTAGGTGAGCCCCAGCATTTT. Full variable domain (outside the CDR3, taken from reference TRBV15 and TRBJ1-5): DAMVIQNPRYQVTQFGKPVTLSCSQTLNHNVMYWYQQKSSQAPKLLFHYYDKDFNNEADTPDNFQSRRPNTSFCFLDIRSPGLGDTAMYLCATSTTVGLGEPQHFGDGTRLSIL.

This chain joins TRBV7-2 and TRBJ1-2, with 10 positions matching TRBD1. The CDR3 consists of 14 residues. The junction had 12 bases not matched to a gene; V was cut back by 4 bases and J by 13 bases. CDR1 and CDR2 (germline): SGHTA, FQGNSA. CDR3 loop: CASSWTGGDYGTTF. The CDR3 region has the DNA TGTGCCAGCAGCTGGACAGGGGGAGACTATGGCACCACCTTC.

This clonotype has just a few counts. The rearrangement joins TRBV12-3 or TRBV12-4 to TRBJ2-3; 11 bases match TRBD2. This CDR3 has 14 residues. The V segment lost 5 bases and the J segment 5 bases; nucleotides outside the gene matches: 3. CDR3 in amino acids: CASSRLAGLDTQYF. The CDR3 coding sequence is TGTGCCAGCAGTCGACTAGCGGGGCTAGATACGCAGTATTTT.

V usage is TRBV5-6 and J usage is TRBJ2-2; 11 positions match TRBD1. V dropped 4 bases and J dropped 4; count of bases not matched to a gene: 3. Germline CDR1 and CDR2: SGHDT and YYEEEE. This CDR3 has 15 residues. CDR3 DNA sequence: TGTGCCAGCAGCGGGACAGGGGGGACCACCGGGGAGCTGTTTTTT. It translates to CASSGTGGTTGELFF.

Only a few counts were recorded for this clonotype. Written as DNA, the CDR3 is TGTGCCAGCAGCCAAGTTAAGGCAGGGTTCCTCTACAATGAGCAGTTCTTC. It is translated as CASSQVKAGFLYNEQFF. This chain joins TRBV14 and TRBJ2-1, with D perhaps matching TRBD1 (5 bases). This CDR3 comprises 17 residues. Germline V lookup: CDR1 SGHDN, CDR2 FVKESK. The V end was cut by 1 base, the J end by 3 bases, with 16 bases between.

A remark on this clonotype: Because the CDR3's place on the DNA is in doubt, the DNA is left out and the CDR3 is given as listed by TCRdb. The chain recombines TRBV12-3 or TRBV12-4 with TRBJ2-1; TRBD2 is taken as the D call from the table, unchecked against the DNA. Including both end residues, the CDR3 is 13 amino acids long. CDR3 protein: CASSSSGGHEQFF.

V and J are TRBV5-1 and TRBJ2-7; no clear D. CDR3 length: 14 amino acids. CDR1 and CDR2 from the germline V gene are SGHRS and YFSETQ. V was trimmed by 5 bases and J by 0 bases, leaving 12 bases between them. The CDR3 spells CASRDVANSYEQYF. CDR3 nucleotide sequence: TGCGCCAGCAGGGATGTCGCTAACTCCTACGAGCAGTACTTC.

The chain couples TRBV6-1 to TRBJ1-5, with a tentative D call TRBD1 (5 bases). Per the germline V gene, CDR1 is MNHNS and CDR2 is SASEGT. This CDR3 spans 15 amino acids. Trimming pared 9 bases from V and 4 bases from J, leaving 19 bases between. In DNA form, the CDR3 reads TGTGCCAGTAAACCGGGGCCCCCTCTTAATCAGCCCCAGCATTTT. As protein: CASKPGPPLNQPQHF.

The sample holds many counts of this clonotype. The CDR3 DNA is TGTGCCAGCAGCTCAAACACAGGGGGCGAGCAGTACTTC. It yields the protein CASSSNTGGEQYF. The chain joins TRBV6-1 to TRBJ2-7, with 8 bases matching TRBD1. CDR1 and CDR2 from the germline V gene are MNHNS and SASEGT. V trimming: 6 bases; J trimming: 6 bases; junction bases outside the gene matches: 7. The CDR3 consists of 13 residues.

This clonotype was observed a few times. The CDR3 nucleotides read TGTGCCAGCAGTGAAATGGGAGGGGAGCCCCAGCATTTT. Amino acids: CASSEMGGEPQHF. The chain links TRBV2 to TRBJ1-5; a weak D match, TRBD1 (5 bases). This CDR3 region has 13 residues. Germline assignment: CDR1 SNHLY and CDR2 FYNNEI. V lost 2 bases and J lost 8, with 10 bases in between.